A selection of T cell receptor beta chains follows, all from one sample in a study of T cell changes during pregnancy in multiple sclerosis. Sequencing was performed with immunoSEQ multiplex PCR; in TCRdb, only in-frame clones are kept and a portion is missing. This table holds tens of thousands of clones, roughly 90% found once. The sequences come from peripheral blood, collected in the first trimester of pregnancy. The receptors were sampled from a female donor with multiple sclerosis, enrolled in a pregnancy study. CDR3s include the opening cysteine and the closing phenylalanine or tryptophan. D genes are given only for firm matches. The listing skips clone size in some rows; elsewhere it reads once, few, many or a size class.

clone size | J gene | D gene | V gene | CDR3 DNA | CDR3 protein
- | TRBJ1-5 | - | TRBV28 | TGTGCCAGCAGTTTACGACCCCCCTCTGTCAGGGCCCAGCATTTT | CASSLRPPSVRAQHF
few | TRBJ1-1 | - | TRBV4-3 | TGCGCCAGCAGCCAGGGGCCTAGAACTGAAGCTTTCTTT | CASSQGPRTEAFF
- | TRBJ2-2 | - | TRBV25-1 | TGTGCCAGCAGTGGAATGGGCAGGGAAGACACCGGGGAGCTGTTTTTT | CASSGMGREDTGELFF
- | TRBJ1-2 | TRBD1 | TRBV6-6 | TGTGCCAGCACCGGACAGGGTGAGGCAAATGGCTACACCTTC | CASTGQGEANGYTF
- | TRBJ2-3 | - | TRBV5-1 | TGCGCCACCCAAGCGGGCCCCGCCACAGATACGCAGTATTTT | CATQAGPATDTQYF
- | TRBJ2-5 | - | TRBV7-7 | TGTGCTAGCAGCCCGGGTGAGACCCAGTACTTC | CASSPGETQYF
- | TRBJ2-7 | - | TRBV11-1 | TGTGCCAGCAGCCCCTTAGACAGGCTCTACGAGCAGTACTTC | CASSPLDRLYEQYF
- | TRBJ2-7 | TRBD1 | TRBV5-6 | TGTGCCAGCAGCTCCGACAGGGGGATAGACGAGCAGTACTTC | CASSSDRGIDEQYF
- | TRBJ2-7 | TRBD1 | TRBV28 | TGTGCCAGCAGCTCCTGGGGACAGGGGATTGACGAGCAGTACTTC | CASSSWGQGIDEQYF
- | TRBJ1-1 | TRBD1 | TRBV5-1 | TGCGCCAGCAGCCTAACGGGGACAGCGAACACTGAAGCTTTCTTT | CASSLTGTANTEAFF
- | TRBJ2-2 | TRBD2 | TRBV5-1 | TGCGCCAGCAGCTTGATTTCGACTAGCAGCGCCGGGGAGCTGTTTTTT | CASSLISTSSAGELFF
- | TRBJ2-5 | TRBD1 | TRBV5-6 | TGTGCCAGCAGCCACCCGCGGGACAGGGGAAGGGAGACCCAGTACTTC | CASSHPRDRGRETQYF
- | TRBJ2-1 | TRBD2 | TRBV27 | TGTGCCAGCATCCACCCCGCTATACTAGCGGGTCACAATGAGCAGTTCTTC | CASIHPAILAGHNEQFF
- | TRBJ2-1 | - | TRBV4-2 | TGTGCCAGCAGCCAAGATCGGAGTGATGAGCAGTTCTTC | CASSQDRSDEQFF
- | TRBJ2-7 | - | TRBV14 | TGTGCCAGCAGCCCAGGACAGCCTGTAGCCTACGAGCAGTACTTC | CASSPGQPVAYEQYF